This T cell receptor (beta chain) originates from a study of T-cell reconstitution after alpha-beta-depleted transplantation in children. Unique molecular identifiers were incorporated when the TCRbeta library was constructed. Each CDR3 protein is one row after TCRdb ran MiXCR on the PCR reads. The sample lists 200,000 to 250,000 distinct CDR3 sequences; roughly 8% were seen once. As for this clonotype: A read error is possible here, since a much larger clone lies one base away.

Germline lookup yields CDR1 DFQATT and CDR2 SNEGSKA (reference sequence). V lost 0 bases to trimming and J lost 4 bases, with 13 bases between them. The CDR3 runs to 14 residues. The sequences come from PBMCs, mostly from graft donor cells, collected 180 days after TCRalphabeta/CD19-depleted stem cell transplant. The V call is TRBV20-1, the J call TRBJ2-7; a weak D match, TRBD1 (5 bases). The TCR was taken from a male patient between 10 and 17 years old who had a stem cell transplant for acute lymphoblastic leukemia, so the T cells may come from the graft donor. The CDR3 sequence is CSARDRAPIYEQYF. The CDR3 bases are TGCAGTGCTAGAGACAGGGCCCCGATTTACGAGCAGTACTTC.